This paragraph covers one TCR beta chain sequence. Its antigen is still unknown. The CDR3 loop spans 15 amino acids. Trimming removed 3 bases from V and 8 bases from J; junction bases left unmatched: 8. Germline loops: CDR1 KGHDR, CDR2 SFDVKD. The data belong to a study of T cell responses to AZD1222 COVID-19 vaccine. About the study: It was second doses at about 4 or about 12 weeks that were pooled. Broader study findings: Scientists sampled the repertoires only once the peak T cell response had passed. At baseline, just five to seven AZD1222 recipients tested seropositive.

Sequenced by immunoSEQ multiplex PCR; TCRdb stores in-frame clones only, minus some. The sample carries approximately 100,000 clones, roughly nine tenths recorded once. The TCR sequence derives from an adult in good health. This sequence joins TRBV24-1 and TRBJ2-3; 9 nucleotides agree with TRBD1. Source: peripheral blood, taken on day 0 of AZD1222 vaccination. In DNA form, the CDR3 reads TGTGCCACCAGTGATACCGGGACAGGGAGGGTTACGCAGTATTTT. This gives the protein CATSDTGTGRVTQYF.